This T cell receptor (beta chain) was captured in a study of blood T cells in healthy people across ages. The V and J ends lost 2 bases and 14 bases respectively, with 14 bases between them. The germline gives CDR1 MNHEY, CDR2 SVGEGT. This CDR3 has 12 amino acids. Primers used in a second PCR of about 6 to 11 cycles were a sample-barcoded 5' primer and a J-beta primer mix. From the 5' RACE reads, TCRdb called clonotypes with MiXCR, one entry per CDR3 protein. This sample has about 1,500,000 distinct CDR3 sequences, with 25% to 30% found just once. The chain couples TRBV6-2 or TRBV6-3 to TRBJ2-3, with D possibly matching TRBD2 (6 bases). This clonotype was obtained from a woman in her 30s in good health. Input material: blood. In DNA form, the CDR3 reads TGTGCCAGCAGTTACCCCGGGACTGCAGCGTATTTT. It yields the protein CASSYPGTAAYF.